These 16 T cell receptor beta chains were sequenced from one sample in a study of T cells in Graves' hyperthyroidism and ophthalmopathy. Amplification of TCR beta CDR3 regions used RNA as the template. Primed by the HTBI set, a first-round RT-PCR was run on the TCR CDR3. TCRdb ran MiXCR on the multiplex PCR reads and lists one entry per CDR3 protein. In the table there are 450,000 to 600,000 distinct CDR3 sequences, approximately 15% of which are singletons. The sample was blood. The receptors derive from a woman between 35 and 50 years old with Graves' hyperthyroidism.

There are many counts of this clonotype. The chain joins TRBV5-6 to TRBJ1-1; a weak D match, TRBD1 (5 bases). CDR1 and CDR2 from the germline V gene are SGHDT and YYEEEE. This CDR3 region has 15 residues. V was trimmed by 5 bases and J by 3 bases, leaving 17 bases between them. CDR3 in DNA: TGTGCCAGCAGATTTGTTGGGGGAGGGGACACTGAAGCTTTCTTT. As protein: CASRFVGGGDTEAFF.

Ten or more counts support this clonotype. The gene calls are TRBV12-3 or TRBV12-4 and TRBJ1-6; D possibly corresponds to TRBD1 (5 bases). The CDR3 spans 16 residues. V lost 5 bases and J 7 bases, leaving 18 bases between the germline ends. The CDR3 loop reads CASSPGGTAGNSPLHF. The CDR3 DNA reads TGTGCCAGCAGTCCCGGCGGGACGGCGGGAAATTCACCCCTCCACTTT.

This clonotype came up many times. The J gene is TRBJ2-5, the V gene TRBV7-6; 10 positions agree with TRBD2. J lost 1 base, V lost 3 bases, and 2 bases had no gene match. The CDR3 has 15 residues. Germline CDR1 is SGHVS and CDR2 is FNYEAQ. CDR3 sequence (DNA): TGTGCCAGCAGCTTTACTAGCGGGATCCAAGAGACCCAGTACTTC. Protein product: CASSFTSGIQETQYF.

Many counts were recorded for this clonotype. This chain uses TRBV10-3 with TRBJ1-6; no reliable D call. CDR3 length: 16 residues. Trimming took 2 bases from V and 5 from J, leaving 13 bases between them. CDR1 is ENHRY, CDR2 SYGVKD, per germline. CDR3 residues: CAISEPKGFDNSPLHF. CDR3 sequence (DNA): TGTGCCATCAGTGAGCCGAAGGGTTTTGATAATTCACCCCTCCACTTT.

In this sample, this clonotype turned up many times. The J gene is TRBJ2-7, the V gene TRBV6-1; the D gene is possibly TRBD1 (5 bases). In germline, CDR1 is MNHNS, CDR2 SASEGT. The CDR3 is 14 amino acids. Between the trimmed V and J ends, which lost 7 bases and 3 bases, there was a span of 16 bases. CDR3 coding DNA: TGTGCCAGCATCCGAGCCCCAGGGAACTACGAGCAGTACTTC. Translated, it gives CASIRAPGNYEQYF.

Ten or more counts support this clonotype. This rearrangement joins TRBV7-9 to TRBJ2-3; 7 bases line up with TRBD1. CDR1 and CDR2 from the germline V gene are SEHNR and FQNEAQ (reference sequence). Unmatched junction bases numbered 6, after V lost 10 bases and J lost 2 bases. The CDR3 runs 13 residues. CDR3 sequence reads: CAKGDSFTDTQYF. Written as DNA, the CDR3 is TGTGCCAAAGGGGACAGTTTCACAGATACGCAGTATTTT.

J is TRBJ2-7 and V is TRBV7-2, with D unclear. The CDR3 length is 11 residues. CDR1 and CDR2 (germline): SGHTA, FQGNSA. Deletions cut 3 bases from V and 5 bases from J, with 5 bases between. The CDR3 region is CASSLRNEQYF. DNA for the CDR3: TGTGCCAGCAGCTTGAGGAACGAGCAGTACTTC.

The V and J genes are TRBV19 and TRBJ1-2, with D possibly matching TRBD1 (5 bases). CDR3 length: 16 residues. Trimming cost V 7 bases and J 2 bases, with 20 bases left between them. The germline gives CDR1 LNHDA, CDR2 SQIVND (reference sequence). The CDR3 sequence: CASTRIMGRENYGYTF. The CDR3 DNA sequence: TGTGCCAGTACCCGGATCATGGGCAGGGAAAACTATGGCTACACCTTC.

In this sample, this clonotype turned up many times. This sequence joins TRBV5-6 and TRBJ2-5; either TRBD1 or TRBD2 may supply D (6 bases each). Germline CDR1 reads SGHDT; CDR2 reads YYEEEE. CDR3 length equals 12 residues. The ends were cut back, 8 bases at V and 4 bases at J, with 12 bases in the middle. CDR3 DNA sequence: TGTGCCAGTACGGGGGACACAGAGACCCAGTACTTC. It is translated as CASTGDTETQYF.

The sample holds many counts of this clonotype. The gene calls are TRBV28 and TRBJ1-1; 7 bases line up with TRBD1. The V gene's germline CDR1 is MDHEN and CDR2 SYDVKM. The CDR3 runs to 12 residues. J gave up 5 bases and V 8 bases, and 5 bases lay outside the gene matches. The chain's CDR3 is CASGDRATEAFF. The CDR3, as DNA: TGTGCCAGCGGAGACAGGGCAACTGAAGCTTTCTTT.

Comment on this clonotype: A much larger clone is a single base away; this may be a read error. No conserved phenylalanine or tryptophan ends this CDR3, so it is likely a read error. The CDR3, as DNA: TGCAGTGCTAGGAGCGGCAGGGGCTTAAACGAGCCCCAGCATCTT. Encoded protein: CSARSGRGLNEPQHL. J is TRBJ1-5 and V is TRBV20-1; tentative D call: TRBD1 (6 bases). In germline, CDR1 is DFQATT, CDR2 SNEGSKA (reference sequence). The V end was cut by 3 bases, the J end by 8 bases, with 20 bases between. CDR3 length: 15 residues.

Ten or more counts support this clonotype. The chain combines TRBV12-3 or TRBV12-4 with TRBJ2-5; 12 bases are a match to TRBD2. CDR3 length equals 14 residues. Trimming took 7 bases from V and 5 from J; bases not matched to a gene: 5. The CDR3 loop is CASNLGTSGETQYF. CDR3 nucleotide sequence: TGTGCCAGCAACCTCGGGACTAGCGGGGAGACCCAGTACTTC.

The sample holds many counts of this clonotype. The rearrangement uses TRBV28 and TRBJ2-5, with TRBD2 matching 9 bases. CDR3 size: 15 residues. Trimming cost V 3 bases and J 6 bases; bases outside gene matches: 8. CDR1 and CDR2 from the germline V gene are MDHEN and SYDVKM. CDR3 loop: CASSFPTSGQKTQYF. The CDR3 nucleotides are TGTGCCAGCAGTTTCCCGACTAGCGGCCAGAAGACCCAGTACTTC.

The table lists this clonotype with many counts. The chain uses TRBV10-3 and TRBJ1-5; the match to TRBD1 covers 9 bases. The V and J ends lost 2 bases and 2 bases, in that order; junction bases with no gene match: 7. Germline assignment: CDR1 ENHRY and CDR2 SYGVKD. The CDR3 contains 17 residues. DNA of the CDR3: TGTGCCATCAGTGAGACAGGGGGCATTTCGGGCAATCAGCCCCAGCATTTT. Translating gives CAISETGGISGNQPQHF.

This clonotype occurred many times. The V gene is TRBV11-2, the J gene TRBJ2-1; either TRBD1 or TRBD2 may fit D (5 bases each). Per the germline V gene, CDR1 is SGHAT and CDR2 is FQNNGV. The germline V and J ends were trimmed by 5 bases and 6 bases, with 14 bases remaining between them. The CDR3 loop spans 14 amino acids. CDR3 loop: CASSHRLAGNEQFF. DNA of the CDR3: TGTGCCAGCAGCCACAGGCTAGCTGGCAATGAGCAGTTCTTC.

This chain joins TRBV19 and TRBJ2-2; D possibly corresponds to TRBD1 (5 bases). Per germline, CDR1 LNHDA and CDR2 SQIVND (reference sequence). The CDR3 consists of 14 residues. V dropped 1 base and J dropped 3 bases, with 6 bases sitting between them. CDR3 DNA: TGTGCCAGTAGTATAGTAGGGGACACCGGGGAGCTGTTTTTT. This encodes CASSIVGDTGELFF.